The clone carrying this TCR beta chain has just one count. From germline, CDR1 is SGHTA and CDR2 FQGNSA. V was shortened by 3 bases and J by 1 base, with 9 bases between the two germline ends. The CDR3 sequence is 14 residues long. This sample stems from a study of blood T cell repertoires in COVID-19. For the study at large: The United States, Italy and Spain supplied acute and convalescent COVID-19 samples.

Source study methods: Amplification of reference gene primers provided the estimated nucleated cell counts. The table came from immunoSEQ multiplex PCR; TCRdb's copy has only in-frame clones and leaves some out. The V and J calls and clone size come from that table; D and trimming were worked out from the DNA. This table holds approximately 240,000 clones, 84% found once. The sequence was collected from an older woman who had recovered from COVID-19. V and J are TRBV7-2 and TRBJ2-5; a weak D match, TRBD2 (6 bases). Sequences were obtained from peripheral blood. CDR3: CASSFELAQETQYF. CDR3 sequence (DNA): TGTGCCAGCAGCTTCGAACTAGCCCAAGAGACCCAGTACTTC.